The 5 T cell receptor beta chains given below trace back to one sample, sequenced in a study of T cells in Graves' hyperthyroidism and ophthalmopathy. RNA transcripts served as the template for amplifying TCR beta CDR3 regions. First-round RT-PCR targeting the TCR CDR3 was performed with the HTBI primer set. From the multiplex PCR reads, TCRdb called clonotypes with MiXCR, one entry per CDR3 protein. This sample carries about 480,000 distinct CDR3 sequences, 14% of them seen once, and the ten largest clones take 15% to 20%. The material sequenced was blood. The receptors derive from a woman between 18 and 29 years old with Graves' hyperthyroidism.

The genes are TRBV6-6 and TRBJ1-5, with D unclear. There are 12 residues in the CDR3. Germline lookup yields CDR1 MNHNY and CDR2 SVGAGI (reference sequence). V was trimmed by 0 bases and J by 9 bases, leaving 6 bases between them. CDR3 nucleotide sequence: TGTGCCAGCAGTTACTCGTTATGGCCCCAGCATTTT. This codes for CASSYSLWPQHF.

This clonotype was observed many times. V and J are TRBV7-3 and TRBJ2-6, with D possibly TRBD1 on 5 matching bases. This CDR3 region has 17 residues. Trimming took 2 bases from V and 0 from J, leaving 11 bases between them. Germline V gene lookup returns CDR1 SGHTA and CDR2 FQGTGA. CDR3 protein: CASSLGAGNSGANVLTF. In DNA form, the CDR3 reads TGTGCCAGCAGCTTAGGGGCAGGGAACTCTGGGGCCAACGTCCTGACTTTC. Filled out from reference TRBV7-3 and TRBJ2-6, the complete variable domain reads GAGVSQTPSNKVTEKGKYVELRCDPISGHTALYWYRQSLGQGPEFLIYFQGTGAADDSGLPNDRFFAVRPEGSVSTLKIQRTERGDSAVYLCASSLGAGNSGANVLTFGAGSRLTVL.

This clonotype was picked up many times. V gene TRBV5-1 combines with J gene TRBJ2-7; 7 bases are a match to TRBD2. From germline, CDR1 is SGHRS and CDR2 YFSETQ. The trim removed 2 bases at V and 4 bases at J, leaving 3 bases unmatched. CDR3 length equals 13 residues. The DNA for the CDR3 is TGCGCCAGCAGCTTCCCGGGGGGATACGAGCAGTACTTC. Its translation: CASSFPGGYEQYF.

This clonotype was counted ten times or more. V usage is TRBV13 and J usage is TRBJ1-1; 9 nucleotides align to TRBD1. Trimming took 0 bases from V and 8 from J; bases not matched to a gene: 10. This CDR3 has 16 residues. CDR1 is PRHDT, CDR2 FYEKMQ, per germline (reference sequence). CDR3 nucleotide sequence: TGTGCCAGCAGCTTAGGACAGGGGGCCCTATCATCGGAAGCTTTCTTT. It encodes CASSLGQGALSSEAFF.

This clonotype was counted ten times or more. V gene TRBV27 combines with J gene TRBJ2-5; D call uncertain. Germline values: CDR1 MNHEY, CDR2 SMNVEV (reference sequence). The CDR3 consists of 15 residues. The V end was cut by 6 bases, the J end by 2 bases, with 16 bases between. The DNA for the CDR3 is TGTGCCAGCAGCGTCATATCGAGCGCTCAAGAGACCCAGTACTTC. This translates into CASSVISSAQETQYF.